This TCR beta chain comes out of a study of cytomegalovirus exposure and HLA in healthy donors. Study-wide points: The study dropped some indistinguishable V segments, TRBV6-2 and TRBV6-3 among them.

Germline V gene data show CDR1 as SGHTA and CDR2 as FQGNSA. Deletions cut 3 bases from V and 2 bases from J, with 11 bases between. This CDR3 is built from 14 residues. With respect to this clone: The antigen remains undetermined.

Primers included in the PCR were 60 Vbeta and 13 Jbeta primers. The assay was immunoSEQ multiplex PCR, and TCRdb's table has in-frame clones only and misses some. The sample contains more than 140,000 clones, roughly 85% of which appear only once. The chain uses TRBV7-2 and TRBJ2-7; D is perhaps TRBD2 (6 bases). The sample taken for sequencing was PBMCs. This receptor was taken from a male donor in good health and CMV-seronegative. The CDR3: CASSFHGGPYEQYF. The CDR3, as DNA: TGTGCCAGCAGCTTCCACGGGGGTCCCTACGAGCAGTACTTC.